This T cell receptor beta chain originates from a study of blood T cell repertoires in COVID-19. At the level of the study: From T cells, B-cell-depleted T cells, or PBMCs came the material, which was cDNA or gDNA.

Original handling: Nucleated cell number was recorded as an estimate derived from reference gene primer amplification. The protocol was immunoSEQ multiplex PCR, while the TCRdb copy is restricted to in-frame clones and leaves out a portion. That table is the source of V, J and clone size, and D and trimming were worked out from the DNA. The table has about 130,000 clones, approximately 85% seen once. Germline V gives CDR1 ENHRY, CDR2 SYGVKD. Germline trimming cut 7 bases from V and 4 bases from J; bases unmatched to any gene: 15. The CDR3 length is 16 residues. The sample was peripheral blood. This rearrangement joins TRBV10-3 to TRBJ1-2; 7 bases are a match to TRBD1. The sequence derives from a woman older than 75 with acute or convalescent COVID-19. In DNA form, the CDR3 reads TGTGCCATCAAGACTACCGGACAGGTCCTCTCCTATGGCTACACCTTC. It is translated as CAIKTTGQVLSYGYTF.